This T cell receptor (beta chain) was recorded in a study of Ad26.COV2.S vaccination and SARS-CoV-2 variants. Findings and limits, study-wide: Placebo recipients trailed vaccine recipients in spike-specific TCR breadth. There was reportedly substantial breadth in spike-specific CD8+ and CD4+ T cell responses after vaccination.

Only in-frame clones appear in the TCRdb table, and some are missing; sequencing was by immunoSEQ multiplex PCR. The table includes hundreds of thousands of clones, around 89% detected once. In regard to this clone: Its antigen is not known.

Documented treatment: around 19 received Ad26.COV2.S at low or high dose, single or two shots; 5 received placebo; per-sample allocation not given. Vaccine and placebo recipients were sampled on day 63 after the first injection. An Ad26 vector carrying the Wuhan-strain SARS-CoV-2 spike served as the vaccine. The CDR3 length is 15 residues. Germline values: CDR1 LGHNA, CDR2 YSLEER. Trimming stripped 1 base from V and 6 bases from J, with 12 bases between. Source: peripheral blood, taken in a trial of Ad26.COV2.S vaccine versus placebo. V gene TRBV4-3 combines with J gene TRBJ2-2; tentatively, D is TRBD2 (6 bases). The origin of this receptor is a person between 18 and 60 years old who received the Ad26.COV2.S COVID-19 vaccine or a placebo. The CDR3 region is CASSQAWGVAGELFF. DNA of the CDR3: TGCGCCAGCAGCCAAGCTTGGGGGGTCGCCGGGGAGCTGTTTTTT.